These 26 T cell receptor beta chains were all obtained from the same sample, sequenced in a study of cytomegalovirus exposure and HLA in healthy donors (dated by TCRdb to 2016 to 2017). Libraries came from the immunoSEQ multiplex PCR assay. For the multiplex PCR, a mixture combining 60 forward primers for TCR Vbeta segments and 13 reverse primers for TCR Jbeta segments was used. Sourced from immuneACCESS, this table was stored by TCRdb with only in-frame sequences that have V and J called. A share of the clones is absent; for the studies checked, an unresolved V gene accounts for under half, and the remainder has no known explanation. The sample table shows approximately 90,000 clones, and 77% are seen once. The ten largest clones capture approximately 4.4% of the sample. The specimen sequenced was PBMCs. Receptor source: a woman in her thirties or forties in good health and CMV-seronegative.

CDR3 protein: CASSFGQGAFGELFF. DNA of the CDR3: TGTGCCAGCAGCTTTGGACAGGGGGCTTTCGGGGAGCTGTTTTTT. This rearrangement joins TRBV5-6 to TRBJ2-2; 11 bases align to TRBD1. The CDR3 sequence is 15 residues long. Germline V gene sequence: CDR1 SGHDT, CDR2 YYEEEE. V trimming: 2 bases; J trimming: 7 bases; junction bases outside the gene matches: 4.

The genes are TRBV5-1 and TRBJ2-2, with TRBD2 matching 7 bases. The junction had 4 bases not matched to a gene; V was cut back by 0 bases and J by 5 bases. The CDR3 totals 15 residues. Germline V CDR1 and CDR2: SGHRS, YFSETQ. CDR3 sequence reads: CASSLGLAGTGELFF. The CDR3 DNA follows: TGCGCCAGCAGCTTGGGACTAGCAGGGACCGGGGAGCTGTTTTTT.

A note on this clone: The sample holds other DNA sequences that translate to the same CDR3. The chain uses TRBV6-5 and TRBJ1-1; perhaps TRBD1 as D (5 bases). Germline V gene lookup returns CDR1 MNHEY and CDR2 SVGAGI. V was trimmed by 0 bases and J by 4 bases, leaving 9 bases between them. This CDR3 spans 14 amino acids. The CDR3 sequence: CASSYSRGSTEAFF. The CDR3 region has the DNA TGTGCCAGCAGTTACTCGCGGGGGAGCACTGAAGCTTTCTTT.

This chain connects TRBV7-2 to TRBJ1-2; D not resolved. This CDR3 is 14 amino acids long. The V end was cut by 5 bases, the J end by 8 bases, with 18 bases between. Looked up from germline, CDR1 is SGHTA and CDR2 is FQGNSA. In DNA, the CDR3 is TGTGCCAGCAGCCATTTCGTTCTGGGCCGGGGCTACACCTTC. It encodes CASSHFVLGRGYTF.

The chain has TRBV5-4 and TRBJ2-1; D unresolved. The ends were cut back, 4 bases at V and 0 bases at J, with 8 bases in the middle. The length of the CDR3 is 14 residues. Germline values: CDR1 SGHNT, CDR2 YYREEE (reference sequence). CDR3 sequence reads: CASSLRSSYNEQFF. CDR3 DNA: TGTGCCAGCAGCCTACGTAGCTCCTACAATGAGCAGTTCTTC.

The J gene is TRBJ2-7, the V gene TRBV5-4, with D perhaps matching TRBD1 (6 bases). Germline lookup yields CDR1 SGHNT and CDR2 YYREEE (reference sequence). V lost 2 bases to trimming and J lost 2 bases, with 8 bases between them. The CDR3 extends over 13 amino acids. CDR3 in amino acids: CASSFKGAYEQYF. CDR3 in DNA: TGTGCCAGCAGCTTCAAGGGGGCCTACGAGCAGTACTTC.

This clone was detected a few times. This chain's CDR3 is CASSIGTANTEAFF. In nucleotides, the CDR3 is TGTGCCAGTAGTATAGGTACAGCAAACACTGAAGCTTTCTTT. The V and J genes are TRBV19 and TRBJ1-1; D is unclear. CDR1 is LNHDA, CDR2 SQIVND, per germline (reference sequence). Deletions cut 1 base from V and 2 bases from J, with 8 bases between. This CDR3 spans 14 amino acids.

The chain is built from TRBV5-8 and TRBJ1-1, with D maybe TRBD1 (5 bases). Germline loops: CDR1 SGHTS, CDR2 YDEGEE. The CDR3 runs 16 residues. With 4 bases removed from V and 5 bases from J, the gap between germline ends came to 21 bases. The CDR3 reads CASSPLPGGRGTEAFF. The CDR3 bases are TGTGCCAGCAGCCCACTCCCCGGCGGGAGGGGAACTGAAGCTTTCTTT.

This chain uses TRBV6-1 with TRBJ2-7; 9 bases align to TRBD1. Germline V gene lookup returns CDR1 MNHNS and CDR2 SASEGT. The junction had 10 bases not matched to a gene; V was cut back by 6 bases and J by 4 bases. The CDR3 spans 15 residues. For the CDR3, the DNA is TGTGCCAGCAGCGAGACCGGGACAGGGATTTACGAGCAGTACTTC. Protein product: CASSETGTGIYEQYF.

CDR3 protein: CASRQTGGSLEAFF. The CDR3 DNA sequence: TGTGCCAGCAGACAGACAGGGGGTTCACTTGAAGCTTTCTTT. The chain uses TRBV27 and TRBJ1-1; 9 positions agree with TRBD1. Per germline, CDR1 MNHEY and CDR2 SMNVEV (reference sequence). This CDR3 contains 14 residues. Trimming took 6 bases from V and 7 from J; bases not matched to a gene: 9.

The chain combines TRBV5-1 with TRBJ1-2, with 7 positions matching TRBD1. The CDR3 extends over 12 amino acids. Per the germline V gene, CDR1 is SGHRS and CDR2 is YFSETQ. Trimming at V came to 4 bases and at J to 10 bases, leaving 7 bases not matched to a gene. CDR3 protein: CASSPDRPDYTF. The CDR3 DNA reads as TGCGCCAGCAGCCCGGACAGGCCCGACTACACCTTC.

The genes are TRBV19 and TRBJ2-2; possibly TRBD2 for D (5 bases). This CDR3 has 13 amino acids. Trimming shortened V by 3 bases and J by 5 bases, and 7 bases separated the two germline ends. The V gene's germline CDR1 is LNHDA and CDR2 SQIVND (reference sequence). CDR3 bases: TGTGCCAGTAGTATTCGGGGAACCGGGGAGCTGTTTTTT. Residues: CASSIRGTGELFF.

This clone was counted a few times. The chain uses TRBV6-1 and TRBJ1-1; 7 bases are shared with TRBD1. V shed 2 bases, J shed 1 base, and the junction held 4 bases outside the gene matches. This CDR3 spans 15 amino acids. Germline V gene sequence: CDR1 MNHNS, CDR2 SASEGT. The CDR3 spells CASSESRGQNTEAFF. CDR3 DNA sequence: TGTGCCAGCAGTGAATCTAGGGGGCAGAACACTGAAGCTTTCTTT.

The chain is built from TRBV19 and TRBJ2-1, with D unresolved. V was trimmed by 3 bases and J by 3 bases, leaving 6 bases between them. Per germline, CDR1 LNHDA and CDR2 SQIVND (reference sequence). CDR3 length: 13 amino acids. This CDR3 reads CASSMASYNEQFF. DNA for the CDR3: TGTGCCAGTAGTATGGCCAGCTACAATGAGCAGTTCTTC.

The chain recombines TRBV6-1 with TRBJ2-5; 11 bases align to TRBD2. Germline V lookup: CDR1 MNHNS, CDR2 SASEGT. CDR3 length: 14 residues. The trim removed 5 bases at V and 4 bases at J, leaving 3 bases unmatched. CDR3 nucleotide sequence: TGTGCCAGCAGTATGGGGACTAGCGGAGAGACCCAGTACTTC. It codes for CASSMGTSGETQYF.

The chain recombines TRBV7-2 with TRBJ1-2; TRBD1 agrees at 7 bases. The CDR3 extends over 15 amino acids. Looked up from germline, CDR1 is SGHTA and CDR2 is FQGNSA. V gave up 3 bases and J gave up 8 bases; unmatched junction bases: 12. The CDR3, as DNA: TGTGCCAGCAGCTTTGTAGGGGGCGGCGAGGGCGGCTACACCTTC. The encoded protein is CASSFVGGGEGGYTF.

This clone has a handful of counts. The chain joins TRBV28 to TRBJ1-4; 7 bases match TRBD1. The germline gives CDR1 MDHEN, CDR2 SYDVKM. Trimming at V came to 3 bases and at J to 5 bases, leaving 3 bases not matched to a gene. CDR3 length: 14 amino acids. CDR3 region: CASSFSGGNEKLFF. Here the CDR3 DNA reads TGTGCCAGCAGTTTTTCAGGGGGAAATGAAAAACTGTTTTTT.

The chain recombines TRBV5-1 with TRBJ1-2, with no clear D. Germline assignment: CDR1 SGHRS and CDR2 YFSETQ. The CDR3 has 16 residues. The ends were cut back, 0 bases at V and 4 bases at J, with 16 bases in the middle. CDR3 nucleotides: TGCGCCAGCAGCTTGGGATCAAACGTACTAGGCTATGGCTACACCTTC. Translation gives CASSLGSNVLGYGYTF.

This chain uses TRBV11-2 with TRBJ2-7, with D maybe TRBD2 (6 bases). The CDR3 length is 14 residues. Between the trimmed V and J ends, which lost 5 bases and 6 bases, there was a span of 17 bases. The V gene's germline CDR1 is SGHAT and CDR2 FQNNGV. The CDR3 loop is CASSRDWVVSEQYF. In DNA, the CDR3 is TGTGCCAGCAGCCGGGACTGGGTGGTATCCGAGCAGTACTTC.

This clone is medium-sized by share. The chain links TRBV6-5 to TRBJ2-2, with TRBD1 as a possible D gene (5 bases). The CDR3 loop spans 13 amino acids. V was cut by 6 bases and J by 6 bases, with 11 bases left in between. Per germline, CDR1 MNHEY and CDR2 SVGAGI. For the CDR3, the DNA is TGTGCCAGCAGCGCTAGGGGATCCGGGGAGCTGTTTTTT. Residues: CASSARGSGELFF.

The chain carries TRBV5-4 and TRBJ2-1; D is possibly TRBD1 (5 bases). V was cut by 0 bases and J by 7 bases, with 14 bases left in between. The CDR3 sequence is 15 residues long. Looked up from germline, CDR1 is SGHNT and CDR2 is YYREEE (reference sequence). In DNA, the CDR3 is TGTGCCAGCAGCTTGGAGTTTCAGGGTGATAATGAGCAGTTCTTC. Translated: CASSLEFQGDNEQFF.

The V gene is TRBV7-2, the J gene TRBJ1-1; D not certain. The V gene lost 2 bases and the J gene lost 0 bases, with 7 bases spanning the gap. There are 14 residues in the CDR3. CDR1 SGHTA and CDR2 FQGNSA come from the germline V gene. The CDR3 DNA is TGTGCCAGCAGCTTACACGGTCTGAACACTGAAGCTTTCTTT. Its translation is CASSLHGLNTEAFF.

Written as DNA, the CDR3 is TGTGCCAGCAGTATCAGGTCAACGAACACTGAAGCTTTCTTT. Translating gives CASSIRSTNTEAFF. The chain couples TRBV27 to TRBJ1-1; D gene uncertain. In germline, CDR1 is MNHEY, CDR2 SMNVEV (reference sequence). The CDR3 totals 14 residues. The V end was cut by 5 bases, the J end by 1 base, with 11 bases between.

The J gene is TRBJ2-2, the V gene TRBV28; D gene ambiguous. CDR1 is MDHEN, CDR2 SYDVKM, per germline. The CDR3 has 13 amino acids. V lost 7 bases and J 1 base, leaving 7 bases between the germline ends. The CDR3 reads CASNYKNTGELFF. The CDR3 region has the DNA TGTGCCAGCAATTACAAGAACACCGGGGAGCTGTTTTTT.

CDR3 bases: TGTGCCAGCAGCTTAGTCTCAGGGTACTTGGGCTATGGCTACACCTTC. Its translation: CASSLVSGYLGYGYTF. This chain links TRBV7-9 with TRBJ1-2; TRBD1 is a possible D gene (5 bases). With 1 base removed from V and 4 bases from J, the gap between germline ends came to 16 bases. Germline assignment: CDR1 SEHNR and CDR2 FQNEAQ (reference sequence). The CDR3 loop spans 16 amino acids.

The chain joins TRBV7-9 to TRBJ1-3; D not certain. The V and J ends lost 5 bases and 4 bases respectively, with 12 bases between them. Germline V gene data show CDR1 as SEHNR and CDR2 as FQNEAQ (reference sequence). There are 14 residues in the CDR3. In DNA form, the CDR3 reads TGTGCCAGCAGCCCAGACACTCGAGGAAACACCATATATTTT. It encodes CASSPDTRGNTIYF.